The 21 T cell receptor beta chains below come from one sample, sequenced in a study of vaccination effects on CD4 cells after COVID-19. Antigen specificity for these receptors is unknown. The assay was immunoSEQ multiplex PCR, and TCRdb's table has in-frame clones only and misses some. The data show some 79,000 clones, about 74% seen once. Viral peptide pools were used in the ViraFEST assay to expand antigen-specific CD4+ T cells, and sequencing came afterward. Cultured cells yielded isolated CD4+ T cells after roughly 11 days. This material consisted of CD4+ T cells from PBMCs cultured with HCoV-229E spike peptides, taken before COVID-19 vaccination. Receptor source: a human donor who received a COVID-19 vaccine.

This clone has a handful of counts. The gene calls are TRBV7-6 and TRBJ2-2; TRBD2 matches at 10 bases. Germline V gives CDR1 SGHVS, CDR2 FNYEAQ. The length of the CDR3 is 15 residues. The V segment lost 4 bases and the J segment 7 bases; nucleotides outside the gene matches: 6. The CDR3 loop is CASSSSGGAHGELFF. The CDR3 DNA reads as TGTGCCAGCAGCTCGAGCGGGGGGGCCCACGGGGAGCTGTTTTTT. The whole variable domain, remainder taken from reference TRBV7-6 and TRBJ2-2, is GAGVSQSPRYKVTKRGQDVALRCDPISGHVSLYWYRQALGQGPEFLTYFNYEAQQDKSGLPNDRFSAERPEGSISTLTIQRTEQRDSAMYRCASSSSGGAHGELFFGEGSRLTVL.

V and J are TRBV4-3 and TRBJ1-5; D is uncertain. Per germline, CDR1 LGHNA and CDR2 YSLEER. V gave up 0 bases and J gave up 1 base, with 4 bases separating them. CDR3 length: 14 residues. CDR3 in DNA: TGCGCCAGCAGCCAAGAAAGAAGCAATCAGCCCCAGCATTTT. It specifies CASSQERSNQPQHF.

The J gene is TRBJ2-7, the V gene TRBV6-5; D is possibly TRBD1 (6 bases). The CDR3 sequence is 14 residues long. CDR1 MNHEY and CDR2 SVGAGI come from the germline V gene. Trimming removed 9 bases from V and 0 bases from J, with 15 bases in between. CDR3 amino acids: CASSGTPLSYEQYV. The DNA for the CDR3 is TGTGCCAGTTCCGGGACACCTCTCTCCTACGAGCAGTACGTC.

In its sample, this clone was seen a few times. The gene calls are TRBV5-1 and TRBJ2-1; 7 nucleotides align to TRBD1. The V and J ends lost 4 bases and 6 bases, in that order; junction bases with no gene match: 7. The CDR3 has 14 amino acids. Germline V gene sequence: CDR1 SGHRS, CDR2 YFSETQ. The DNA of the CDR3 is TGCGCCAGCAGCCAGGGACAGCACACCAATGAGCAGTTCTTC. It specifies CASSQGQHTNEQFF.

J is TRBJ2-7 and V is TRBV5-6; D remains ambiguous. The CDR3 spans 15 residues. Germline V CDR1 and CDR2: SGHDT, YYEEEE. V was shortened by 4 bases and J by 4 bases, with 18 bases between the two germline ends. The CDR3 region has the DNA TGTGCCAGCAGCCGAAGGTGGTTTCGAGGTTACGAGCAGTACGTC. This sequence encodes CASSRRWFRGYEQYV.

This clone was recorded a few times. The chain combines TRBV19 with TRBJ1-2, with no clear D. CDR3 length equals 14 residues. V lost 3 bases and J lost 0, with 8 bases in between. In germline, CDR1 is LNHDA, CDR2 SQIVND (reference sequence). In DNA, the CDR3 is TGTGCCAGTAGTATTTCAGCGACTAACTATGGCTACACCTTC. Translating it yields CASSISATNYGYTF.

V is TRBV27 and J is TRBJ1-2; D remains unclear. Per the germline V gene, CDR1 is MNHEY and CDR2 is SMNVEV (reference sequence). The CDR3 has 15 amino acids. Trimming pared 1 base from V and 1 base from J, leaving 10 bases between. The CDR3 region is CASSLLGPVNYGYTF. The DNA for the CDR3 is TGTGCCAGCAGTTTATTAGGGCCCGTTAACTATGGCTACACCTTC.

This sequence joins TRBV7-8 and TRBJ1-2; 7 nucleotides align to TRBD1. Trimming at V came to 5 bases and at J to 6 bases, leaving 12 bases not matched to a gene. Germline assignment: CDR1 SGHVS and CDR2 FQNEAQ. This CDR3 region has 15 residues. Here the CDR3 reads CASSQTGTDVHGYTF. The DNA for the CDR3 is TGTGCCAGCAGCCAAACCGGGACAGATGTTCATGGCTACACCTTC.

The chain links TRBV6-1 to TRBJ1-5; TRBD1 is a possible D gene (6 bases). From germline, CDR1 is MNHNS and CDR2 SASEGT. This CDR3 is built from 15 residues. Trimming took off 0 bases at V and 6 bases at J, with 12 bases between the two ends. CDR3 loop: CASSEAGGMGQPQHF. The CDR3, as DNA: TGTGCCAGCAGTGAAGCCGGGGGCATGGGTCAGCCCCAGCATTTT.

The CDR3 sequence is CASSVGGQGISEAFF. The DNA for the CDR3 is TGCGCCAGCAGCGTGGGAGGACAGGGGATTTCTGAAGCTTTCTTT. The chain carries TRBV4-1 and TRBJ1-1, with TRBD1 identical over 9 bases. The V and J ends lost 5 bases and 6 bases, in that order; junction bases with no gene match: 10. CDR1 is MGHRA and CDR2 is YSYEKL in the germline V gene. The CDR3 runs 15 residues.

The rearrangement joins TRBV29-1 to TRBJ2-5; maybe TRBD2 (5 bases). Germline loops: CDR1 SQVTM, CDR2 ANQGSEA. The length of the CDR3 is 14 residues. V shed 8 bases and J shed 7 bases, with 23 bases lying between them. Written as DNA, the CDR3 is TGCAGCCCCCGACTGGTGGCGGCTGGAGGGACCCAGTACTTC. Its protein product is CSPRLVAAGGTQYF.

The CDR3 sequence: CASSSKTGLGEKLFF. In nucleotides, the CDR3 is TGTGCCAGCAGCTCTAAGACAGGGCTAGGCGAAAAACTGTTTTTT. The chain couples TRBV9 to TRBJ1-4; the match to TRBD1 covers 7 bases. Germline lookup yields CDR1 SGDLS and CDR2 YYNGEE. V gave up 4 bases and J gave up 8 bases; unmatched junction bases: 11. CDR3 length equals 15 residues.

The gene calls are TRBV6-6 and TRBJ1-1; D is unresolved. The CDR3 length is 12 residues. Germline CDR1 reads MNHNY; CDR2 reads SVGAGI (reference sequence). Trimming cost V 1 base and J 6 bases, with 6 bases left between them. CDR3 in amino acids: CASSYWAPEAFF. The CDR3 DNA is TGTGCCAGCAGTTACTGGGCTCCTGAAGCTTTCTTT.

V gene TRBV5-1 combines with J gene TRBJ1-2; D might be TRBD1 (5 bases). The germline gives CDR1 SGHRS, CDR2 YFSETQ. The CDR3 is 15 amino acids. The germline V and J ends were trimmed by 2 bases and 7 bases, with 18 bases remaining between them. The CDR3 sequence is CASSFLGGTDSGYTF. CDR3 in DNA: TGCGCCAGCAGCTTTCTGGGAGGGACCGACAGTGGCTACACCTTC.

A single count supports this clone. The chain is built from TRBV19 and TRBJ1-5, with D possibly matching TRBD1 (6 bases). There are 14 residues in the CDR3. Deletions cut 6 bases from V and 5 bases from J, with 14 bases between. Germline CDR1 is LNHDA and CDR2 is SQIVND (reference sequence). The CDR3 region is CASRHRDRYQPQHF. CDR3 DNA: TGTGCCAGTAGACATCGCGACAGGTATCAGCCCCAGCATTTT.

This clone was counted once. The chain uses TRBV2 and TRBJ1-2; the D is unclear. The CDR3 contains 14 residues. V dropped 2 bases and J dropped 3 bases, with 10 bases sitting between them. Germline V gene sequence: CDR1 SNHLY, CDR2 FYNNEI. CDR3 sequence: CASSEKGFDYGYTF. Here the CDR3 DNA reads TGTGCCAGCAGTGAAAAGGGCTTCGACTATGGCTACACCTTC.

CDR3 region: CASSQNRAHSPLHF. CDR3 DNA: TGTGCCAGCAGCCAAAACAGGGCCCACTCACCCCTCCACTTT. The chain joins TRBV3-1 (or the pseudogene TRBV3-2) to TRBJ1-6, with a tentative D call TRBD1 (6 bases). The V and J ends lost 2 bases and 10 bases respectively, with 12 bases between them. Germline V CDR1 and CDR2: LGHDT, YNNKEL (reference sequence). The CDR3 runs to 14 residues.

The chain uses TRBV5-1 and TRBJ2-7, with D tentatively TRBD2 (6 bases). Germline V gene data show CDR1 as SGHRS and CDR2 as YFSETQ. The CDR3 covers 13 residues. V was trimmed by 4 bases and J by 6 bases, leaving 14 bases between them. CDR3 nucleotides: TGCGCCAGCAGCCCCACCTTGGGGGGCGAGCAGTACGTC. Its protein product is CASSPTLGGEQYV.

V gene TRBV5-1 combines with J gene TRBJ2-6, with D possibly matching TRBD2 (6 bases). V shed 0 bases and J shed 4 bases, with 11 bases lying between them. Germline V gene data show CDR1 as SGHRS and CDR2 as YFSETQ. This CDR3 region has 16 residues. Here the CDR3 reads CASSLVAAVGANVLTF. In nucleotides, the CDR3 is TGCGCCAGCAGCTTGGTAGCGGCAGTCGGGGCCAACGTCCTGACTTTC.

This rearrangement joins TRBV18 to TRBJ1-5; TRBD1 agrees at 7 bases. J was trimmed by 9 bases and V by 2 bases; bases with no gene match: 7. Germline CDR1 reads KGHSH; CDR2 reads LQKENI. CDR3 size: 14 residues. The CDR3 DNA follows: TGTGCCAGCTCACCAATGGAGGGGGCTTCGCCCCAGCATTTT. It yields the protein CASSPMEGASPQHF.

V and J are TRBV11-2 and TRBJ2-5; D perhaps matches TRBD2 (7 bases). Germline lookup yields CDR1 SGHAT and CDR2 FQNNGV. The length of the CDR3 is 16 residues. Deletions cut 1 base from V and 4 bases from J, with 16 bases between. CDR3: CASSLAGGGAAETQYF. The CDR3 DNA sequence: TGTGCCAGCAGCTTAGCAGGTGGGGGGGCCGCAGAGACCCAGTACTTC.